This TCR beta chain was sequenced in a study of T cell repertoires in cytomegalovirus infection. Study results and caveats: The ex vivo response was dominated by HLA-C-restricted CMV-specific TCR beta clonotypes.

One entry per CDR3 protein, called by TCRdb with MiXCR from the reads. The sample includes around 800,000 distinct CDR3 sequences, 30% to 35% of them seen just once. Germline values: CDR1 MNHEY, CDR2 SVGAGI. The CDR3 totals 15 residues, both ends included. This clonotype was picked up one time. Its antigen is unidentified. The DNA is omitted, as the CDR3 cannot be located on it reliably, and the CDR3 follows TCRdb's listing. The sample here was cultured CD8+ T cells from PBMCs, taken from culture after CMV antigen stimulation. This TCR came from a human donor in good health (CMV status not recorded). Some clones in this sample may be carry-over from other donors' samples. The chain uses TRBV6-5 and TRBJ2-5; the D call of TRBD1 is as the table states it, not checked on the DNA. The CDR3 loop reads CASSYWGQGSETRYF.